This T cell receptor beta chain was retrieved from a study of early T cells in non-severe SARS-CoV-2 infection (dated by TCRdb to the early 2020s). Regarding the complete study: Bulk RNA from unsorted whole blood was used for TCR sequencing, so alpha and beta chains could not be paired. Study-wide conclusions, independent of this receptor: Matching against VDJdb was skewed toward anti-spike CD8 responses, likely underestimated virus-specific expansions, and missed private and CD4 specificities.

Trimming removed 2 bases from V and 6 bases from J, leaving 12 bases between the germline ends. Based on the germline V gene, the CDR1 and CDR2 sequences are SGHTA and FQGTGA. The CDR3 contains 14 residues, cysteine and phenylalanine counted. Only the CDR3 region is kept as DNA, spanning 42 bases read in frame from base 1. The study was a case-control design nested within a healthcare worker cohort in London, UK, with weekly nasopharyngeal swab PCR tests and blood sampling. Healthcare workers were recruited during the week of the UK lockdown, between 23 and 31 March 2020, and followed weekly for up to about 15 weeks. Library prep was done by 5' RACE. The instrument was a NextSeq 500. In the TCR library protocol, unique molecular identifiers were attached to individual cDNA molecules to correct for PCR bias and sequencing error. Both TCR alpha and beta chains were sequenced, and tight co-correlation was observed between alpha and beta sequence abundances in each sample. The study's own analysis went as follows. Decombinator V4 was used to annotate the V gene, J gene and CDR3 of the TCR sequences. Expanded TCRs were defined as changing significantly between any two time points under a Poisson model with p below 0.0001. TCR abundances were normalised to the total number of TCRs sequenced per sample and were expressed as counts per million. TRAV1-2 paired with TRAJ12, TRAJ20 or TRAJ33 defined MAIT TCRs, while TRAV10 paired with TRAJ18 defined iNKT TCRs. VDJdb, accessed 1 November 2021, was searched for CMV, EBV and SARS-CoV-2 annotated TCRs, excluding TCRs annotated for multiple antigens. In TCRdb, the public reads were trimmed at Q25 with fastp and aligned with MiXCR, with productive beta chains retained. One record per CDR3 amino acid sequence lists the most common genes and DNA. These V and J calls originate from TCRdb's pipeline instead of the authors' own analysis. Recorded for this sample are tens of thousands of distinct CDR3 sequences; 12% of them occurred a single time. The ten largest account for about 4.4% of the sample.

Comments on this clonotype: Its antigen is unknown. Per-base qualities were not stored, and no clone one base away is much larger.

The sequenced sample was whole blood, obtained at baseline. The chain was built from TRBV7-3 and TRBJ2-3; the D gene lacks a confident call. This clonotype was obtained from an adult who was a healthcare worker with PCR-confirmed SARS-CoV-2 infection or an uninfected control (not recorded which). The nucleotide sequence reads TGTGCCAGCAGCTTACAGTCCTCTGGGGATACGCAGTATTTT. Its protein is CASSLQSSGDTQYF.